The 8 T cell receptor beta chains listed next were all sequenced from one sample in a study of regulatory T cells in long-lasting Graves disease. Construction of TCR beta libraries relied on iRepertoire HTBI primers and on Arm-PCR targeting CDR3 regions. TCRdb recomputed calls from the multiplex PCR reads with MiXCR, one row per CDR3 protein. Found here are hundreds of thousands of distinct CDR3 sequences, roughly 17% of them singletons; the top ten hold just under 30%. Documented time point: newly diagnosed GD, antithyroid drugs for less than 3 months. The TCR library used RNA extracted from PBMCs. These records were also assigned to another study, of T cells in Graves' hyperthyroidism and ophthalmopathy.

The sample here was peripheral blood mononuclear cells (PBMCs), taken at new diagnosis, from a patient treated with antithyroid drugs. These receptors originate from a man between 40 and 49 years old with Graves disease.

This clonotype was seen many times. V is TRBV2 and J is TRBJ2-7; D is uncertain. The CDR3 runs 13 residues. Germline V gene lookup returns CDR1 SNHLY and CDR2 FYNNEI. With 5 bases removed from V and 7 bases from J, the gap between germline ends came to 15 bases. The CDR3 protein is CASSSQPTVEQYF. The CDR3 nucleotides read TGTGCCAGCAGTAGTCAGCCCACTGTGGAGCAGTACTTC. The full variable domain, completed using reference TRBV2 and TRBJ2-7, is EPEVTQTPSHQVTQMGQEVILRCVPISNHLYFYWYRQILGQKVEFLVSFYNNEISEKSEIFDDQFSVERPDGSNFTLKIRSTKLEDSAMYFCASSSQPTVEQYFGPGTRLTVT.

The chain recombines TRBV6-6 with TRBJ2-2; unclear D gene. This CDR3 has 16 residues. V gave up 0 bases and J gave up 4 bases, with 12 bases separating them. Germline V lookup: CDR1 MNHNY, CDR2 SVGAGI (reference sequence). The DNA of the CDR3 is TGTGCCAGCAGTTACTCGTACAGAGCCAGCACCGGGGAGCTGTTTTTT. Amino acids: CASSYSYRASTGELFF.

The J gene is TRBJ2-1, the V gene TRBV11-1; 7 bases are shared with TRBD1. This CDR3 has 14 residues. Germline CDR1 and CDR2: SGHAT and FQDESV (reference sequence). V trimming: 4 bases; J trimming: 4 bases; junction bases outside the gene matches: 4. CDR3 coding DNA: TGTGCCAGCAGCTACGACAGGGCTTACAATGAGCAGTTCTTC. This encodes CASSYDRAYNEQFF.

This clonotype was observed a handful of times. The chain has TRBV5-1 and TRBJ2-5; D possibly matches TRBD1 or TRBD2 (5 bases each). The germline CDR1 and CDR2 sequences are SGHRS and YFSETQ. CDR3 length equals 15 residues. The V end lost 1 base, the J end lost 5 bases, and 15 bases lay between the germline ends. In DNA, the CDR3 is TGCGCCAGCAGCTTGATGGGACCCCAGGAGGAGACCCAGTACTTC. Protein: CASSLMGPQEETQYF.

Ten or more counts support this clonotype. CDR3 protein: CASSQDRTLQFF. CDR3 sequence (DNA): TGTGCCAGCAGCCAAGACAGAACTTTGCAGTTCTTC. The genes are TRBV3-1 and TRBJ2-1; the D is unclear. The CDR3 runs 12 residues. The ends were cut back, 0 bases at V and 12 bases at J, with 9 bases in the middle. In germline, CDR1 is LGHDT, CDR2 YNNKEL (reference sequence).

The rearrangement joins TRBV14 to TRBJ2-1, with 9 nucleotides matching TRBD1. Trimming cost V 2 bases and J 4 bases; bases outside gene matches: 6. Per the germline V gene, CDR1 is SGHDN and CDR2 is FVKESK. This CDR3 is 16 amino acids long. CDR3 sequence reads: CASSQSPGQGYNEQFF. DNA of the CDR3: TGTGCCAGCAGCCAATCCCCGGGACAGGGTTACAATGAGCAGTTCTTC. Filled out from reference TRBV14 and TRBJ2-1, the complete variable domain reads EAGVTQFPSHSVIEKGQTVTLRCDPISGHDNLYWYRRVMGKEIKFLLHFVKESKQDESGMPNNRFLAERTGGTYSTLKVQPAELEDSGVYFCASSQSPGQGYNEQFFGPGTRLTVL.

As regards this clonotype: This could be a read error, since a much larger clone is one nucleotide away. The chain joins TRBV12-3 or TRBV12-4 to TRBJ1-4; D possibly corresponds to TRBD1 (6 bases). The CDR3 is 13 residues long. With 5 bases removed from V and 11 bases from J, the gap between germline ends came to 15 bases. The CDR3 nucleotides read TGTGCCAGCAGTCCATTGACAGGCCCCAAACTGTTTTTT. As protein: CASSPLTGPKLFF.

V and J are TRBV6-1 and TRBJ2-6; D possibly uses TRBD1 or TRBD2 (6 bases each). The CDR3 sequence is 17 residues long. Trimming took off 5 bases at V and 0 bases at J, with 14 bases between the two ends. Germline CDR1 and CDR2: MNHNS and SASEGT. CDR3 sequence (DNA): TGTGCCAGCAGTTACGGGGGCCCCCTCTCTGGGGCCAACGTCCTGACTTTC. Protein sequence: CASSYGGPLSGANVLTF.